One sample yielded the 27 T cell receptor beta chains listed below, sequenced in a study of blood T cell repertoires in COVID-19. Clones were read by immunoSEQ multiplex PCR, and TCRdb kept only the in-frame ones, dropping some. The data show a few hundred thousand clones, over 80% seen once. What was sequenced was peripheral blood. Receptor source: a woman aged 70-85 years with COVID-19, enrolled during active disease.

This clone was seen a single time. The J gene is TRBJ2-7, the V gene TRBV27; 10 nucleotides align to TRBD1. Trimming took 5 bases from V and 4 from J; bases not matched to a gene: 11. The CDR3 covers 16 residues. Germline V CDR1 and CDR2: MNHEY, SMNVEV (reference sequence). The CDR3 DNA is TGTGCCAGCAGTATGAAGGGACAGGGGCCGATGTACGAGCAGTACTTC. It translates to CASSMKGQGPMYEQYF.

The chain recombines TRBV18 with TRBJ1-4; D is uncertain. The germline V and J ends were trimmed by 3 bases and 5 bases, with 10 bases remaining between them. The CDR3 loop spans 14 amino acids. CDR1 is KGHSH, CDR2 LQKENI, per germline. Written as DNA, the CDR3 is TGTGCCAGCTCACCGGCAGAGGGCAATGAAAAACTGTTTTTT. Translated: CASSPAEGNEKLFF.

This clone was seen just once. J is TRBJ2-7 and V is TRBV27; 8 bases are a match to TRBD1. Per germline, CDR1 MNHEY and CDR2 SMNVEV (reference sequence). CDR3 length: 14 residues. V dropped 4 bases and J dropped 4; count of bases not matched to a gene: 6. The chain's CDR3 is CASSSPDRAYEQYF. The CDR3 DNA follows: TGTGCCAGCAGTTCCCCGGACAGGGCATACGAGCAGTACTTC.

The chain is built from TRBV14 and TRBJ1-3, with 8 bases fitting TRBD1. V shed 6 bases and J 1 base; nucleotides not matched to a gene: 8. From germline, CDR1 is SGHDN and CDR2 FVKESK. The CDR3 runs 16 residues. This chain's CDR3 is CASSLTRTGSGNTIYF. The CDR3 nucleotides read TGTGCCAGCAGTCTAACCCGGACAGGGTCTGGAAACACCATATATTTT.

The chain joins TRBV5-8 to TRBJ1-1; D may be TRBD1 (5 bases). The ends were cut back, 5 bases at V and 3 bases at J, with 14 bases in the middle. The CDR3 runs to 14 residues. From germline, CDR1 is SGHTS and CDR2 YDEGEE. CDR3 coding DNA: TGTGCCAGCAGTTACAGGAATGGGTACACTGAAGCTTTCTTT. Its protein product is CASSYRNGYTEAFF. Full variable domain (outside the CDR3, taken from reference TRBV5-8 and TRBJ1-1): EAGVTQSPTHLIKTRGQQATLRCSPISGHTSVYWYQQALGLGLQFLLWYDEGEERNRGNFPPRFSGRQFPNYSSELNVNALELEDSALYLCASSYRNGYTEAFFGQGTRLTVV.

This clone has only one observation. This chain uses TRBV14 with TRBJ2-3, with a weak D call TRBD2 (5 bases). CDR3 length: 15 residues. The germline V gene has CDR1 SGHDN and CDR2 FVKESK. V was trimmed by 0 bases and J by 0 bases, leaving 7 bases between them. CDR3 sequence reads: CASSQDGLSTDTQYF. The CDR3 bases are TGTGCCAGCAGCCAAGATGGACTGAGCACAGATACGCAGTATTTT.

V gene TRBV6-6 combines with J gene TRBJ2-5, with no clear D. The CDR3 sequence is 11 residues long. Germline CDR1 is MNHNY and CDR2 is SVGAGI (reference sequence). The V end was cut by 6 bases, the J end by 4 bases, with 6 bases between. In DNA form, the CDR3 reads TGTGCCAGCAGAAGTAGAGAGACCCAGTACTTC. Protein: CASRSRETQYF.

This sequence joins TRBV7-3 and TRBJ2-1; 7 bases are shared with TRBD1. Germline V CDR1 and CDR2: SGHTA, FQGTGA. Losses at the gene ends were 5 bases for V and 4 bases for J; bases not matched to a gene: 8. This CDR3 comprises 15 residues. The CDR3 nucleotides read TGTGCCAGCAGCGTCGGACAGGTCAATTACAATGAGCAGTTCTTC. Amino acids: CASSVGQVNYNEQFF.

This chain connects TRBV28 to TRBJ1-3, with D tentatively TRBD1 (5 bases). The CDR3 runs to 15 residues. Germline values: CDR1 MDHEN, CDR2 SYDVKM. Trimming removed 0 bases at V and 5 bases at J, with 11 bases between. DNA for the CDR3: TGTGCCAGCAGTTTATGGGCAGGGCAGCGAAACACCATATATTTT. Residues: CASSLWAGQRNTIYF.

The J gene is TRBJ2-2, the V gene TRBV3-1 (or the pseudogene TRBV3-2), with a weak D call TRBD2 (6 bases). V lost 1 base to trimming and J lost 5 bases, with 14 bases between them. The CDR3 is made up of 16 amino acids. Germline CDR1 is LGHDT and CDR2 is YNNKEL (reference sequence). The CDR3 DNA sequence: TGTGCCAGCAGCCAAGTTTCGGTGGGAGGAACCGGGGAGCTGTTTTTT. Its translation: CASSQVSVGGTGELFF.

This rearrangement joins TRBV6-2 or TRBV6-3 to TRBJ2-7, with 14 bases aligning to TRBD2. Trimming at V came to 4 bases and at J to 6 bases, leaving 14 bases not matched to a gene. This CDR3 has 18 residues. Germline V lookup: CDR1 MNHEY, CDR2 SVGEGT. The CDR3 sequence: CASSFTPPGLAGEAEQYF. CDR3 in DNA: TGTGCCAGCAGTTTTACGCCCCCGGGACTAGCGGGAGAAGCCGAGCAGTACTTC.

The V gene is TRBV19, the J gene TRBJ2-1; 9 positions match TRBD1. V lost 3 bases to trimming and J lost 7 bases; unmatched junction nucleotides: 7. Germline V lookup: CDR1 LNHDA, CDR2 SQIVND (reference sequence). The CDR3 runs 15 residues. The CDR3 sequence: CASSIHTTGGNEQFF. The CDR3 DNA is TGTGCCAGTAGTATCCATACGACAGGGGGGAATGAGCAGTTCTTC.

This rearrangement joins TRBV19 to TRBJ2-7; 13 bases match TRBD2. The CDR3 length is 18 residues. The trim removed 4 bases at V and 3 bases at J, leaving 12 bases unmatched. Per germline, CDR1 LNHDA and CDR2 SQIVND (reference sequence). The CDR3 here is CASSKGLAGAPFNYEQYF. The CDR3 nucleotides are TGTGCCAGTAGTAAAGGACTAGCGGGAGCCCCCTTCAACTACGAGCAGTACTTC.

The chain employs TRBV19 and TRBJ1-2, with 7 bases aligning to TRBD1. Germline V gene lookup returns CDR1 LNHDA and CDR2 SQIVND (reference sequence). V shed 10 bases and J 5 bases; nucleotides not matched to a gene: 7. The CDR3 has 12 amino acids. This CDR3 is CATLTGFYGYTF. As DNA, the CDR3 is TGTGCCACCTTGACAGGGTTTTATGGCTACACCTTC.

This clone has only a few counts. V and J are TRBV19 and TRBJ2-2; TRBD1 aligns across 8 bases. This CDR3 is 15 amino acids long. V lost 2 bases, J lost 6 bases, and 5 bases stayed unmatched. CDR1 and CDR2 from the germline V gene are LNHDA and SQIVND (reference sequence). The CDR3 protein is CASSISQGAAGELFF. The CDR3 DNA sequence: TGTGCCAGTAGTATATCCCAGGGGGCGGCCGGGGAGCTGTTTTTT.

The chain carries TRBV10-3 and TRBJ2-7; possible D gene TRBD2, 6 bases. The CDR3 is made up of 14 amino acids. V lost 3 bases, J lost 4 bases, and 13 bases lay in between. Per germline, CDR1 ENHRY and CDR2 SYGVKD. The DNA of the CDR3 is TGTGCCATCAGTGACCCCGGGACTGCTTACGAGCAGTACTTC. Amino acid sequence: CAISDPGTAYEQYF.

This sequence joins TRBV21-1 and TRBJ2-7; TRBD1 is the table's D call and was not checked against the DNA. TRBV21-1 is shown as a pseudogene. This CDR3 contains 16 residues. CDR3 loop: CASSKAAQGARNEQYF. The CDR3 DNA reads as TGTGCCAGCAGCAAAGCCGCACAGGGGGCAAGGAACGAGCAGTACTTC.

The gene calls are TRBV21-1 and TRBJ1-2; the table's D call, TRBD1, has no DNA check behind it. TRBV21-1 counts as a pseudogene. The length of the CDR3 is 14 residues. The CDR3 region has the DNA TGTGCCAGCAGTAATACATCTCTTAACTATGGCTACACCTTC. This translates into CASSNTSLNYGYTF.

This clone was detected only a few times. The sample has other DNA sequences that encode this CDR3 too. This chain connects TRBV28 to TRBJ2-1, with 10 bases matching TRBD2. Trimming removed 6 bases from V and 4 bases from J; junction bases left unmatched: 9. The germline V gene encodes CDR1 MDHEN and CDR2 SYDVKM. The length of the CDR3 is 16 residues. The CDR3 sequence is CASRTIAGGRYNEQFF. Here the CDR3 DNA reads TGTGCCAGCAGGACTATAGCGGGAGGTCGGTACAATGAGCAGTTCTTC.

V is TRBV5-1 and J is TRBJ1-2, with TRBD1 as a possible D gene (6 bases). The CDR3 is 16 amino acids. V gave up 0 bases and J gave up 8 bases, with 20 bases separating them. Germline V CDR1 and CDR2: SGHRS, YFSETQ. The CDR3 region has the DNA TGCGCCAGCAGCTTGGAGGTGGGGGCGGGCCCCGGCGGCTACACCTTC. Translation: CASSLEVGAGPGGYTF.

CDR3 in amino acids: CASEPSSREGGYTF. The CDR3 region has the DNA TGTGCCAGCGAGCCCTCATCCAGGGAGGGCGGCTACACCTTC. The rearrangement links TRBV6-6 to TRBJ1-2; possibly TRBD1 for D (5 bases). Germline assignment: CDR1 MNHNY and CDR2 SVGAGI (reference sequence). Deletions cut 8 bases from V and 8 bases from J, with 21 bases between. The CDR3 runs 14 residues.

The chain uses TRBV19 and TRBJ1-1; TRBD1 is a possible D gene (5 bases). Trimming cost V 10 bases and J 6 bases, with 18 bases left between them. The germline gives CDR1 LNHDA, CDR2 SQIVND (reference sequence). This CDR3 is 13 amino acids long. Here the CDR3 reads CATQIPGFPEAFF. The CDR3 bases are TGTGCCACACAAATCCCAGGGTTTCCTGAAGCTTTCTTT.

This clone was counted between two and nine times. V gene TRBV19 combines with J gene TRBJ1-1, with TRBD1 identical over 7 bases. The CDR3 length is 12 residues. V lost 10 bases and J lost 5; bases outside the gene matches: 7. Germline V gene lookup returns CDR1 LNHDA and CDR2 SQIVND (reference sequence). The CDR3 region has the DNA TGTGCCACCACGACAGGGTTAACTGAAGCTTTCTTT. Its protein is CATTTGLTEAFF. The complete variable domain, with remaining parts taken from reference TRBV19 and TRBJ1-1, reads DGGITQSPKYLFRKEGQNVTLSCEQNLNHDAMYWYRQDPGQGLRLIYYSQIVNDFQKGDIAEGYSVSREKKESFPLTVTSAQKNPTAFYLCATTTGLTEAFFGQGTRLTVV.

V is TRBV5-4 and J is TRBJ2-7; a possible D gene is TRBD2 (7 bases). The CDR3 has 13 residues. Germline V gene sequence: CDR1 SGHNT, CDR2 YYREEE (reference sequence). V dropped 7 bases and J dropped 7 bases, with 18 bases sitting between them. CDR3 coding DNA: TGTGCCAGCGAGGAGGGGGGGCGCGGGGAGCAGTACTTC. Its translation is CASEEGGRGEQYF.

This sequence joins TRBV6-2 or TRBV6-3 and TRBJ2-1; possible D gene TRBD1, 6 bases. The length of the CDR3 is 14 residues. Germline V gene lookup returns CDR1 MNHEY and CDR2 SVGEGT. The V end lost 1 base, the J end lost 5 bases, and 9 bases lay between the germline ends. The CDR3 region has the DNA TGTGCCAGCAGTTACTGGGGGCGAAACAATGAGCAGTTCTTC. It translates to CASSYWGRNNEQFF.

This chain uses TRBV11-3 with TRBJ1-1, with TRBD1 matching 7 bases. Germline V CDR1 and CDR2: SGHNT, YENEEA. Trimming took 2 bases from V and 4 from J; bases not matched to a gene: 4. The CDR3 totals 14 residues. In DNA, the CDR3 is TGTGCCAGCAGCTTAAGCCAGGGGGGCACTGAAGCTTTCTTT. Translating it yields CASSLSQGGTEAFF.

The chain uses TRBV9 and TRBJ1-5; tentatively, D is TRBD1 (5 bases). Germline CDR1 SGDLS, CDR2 YYNGEE. V was clipped by 3 bases and J by 3 bases, with 13 bases between them. The CDR3 is 15 amino acids. The CDR3 is CASSGAGRVNQPQHF. The CDR3 DNA reads as TGTGCCAGCAGCGGGGCGGGGCGGGTCAATCAGCCCCAGCATTTT.